This T cell receptor (beta chain) emerged from a study of T cell changes during pregnancy in multiple sclerosis. Germline assignment: CDR1 MNHEY and CDR2 SVGAGI. This CDR3 has 16 amino acids. V shed 0 bases and J shed 0 bases, with 11 bases lying between them. TCRdb's table, derived via immunoSEQ multiplex PCR, lists solely in-frame clones and lacks some. The repertoire consists of around 63,000 clones, with 90% to 95% occurring once and the leading ten covering about 2%. This TCR was recovered from a female donor in good health, enrolled as a control in a pregnancy study. This material consisted of peripheral blood, taken in the third trimester of pregnancy. J is TRBJ1-1 and V is TRBV6-5; D unclear. The CDR3 spells CASSYSRYRMNTEAFF. CDR3 nucleotide sequence: TGTGCCAGCAGTTACTCCCGGTACCGAATGAACACTGAAGCTTTCTTT.